These 25 T cell receptor beta chains came from one sample sequenced in a study of siplizumab effects on memory and regulatory T cells. Assay: immunoSEQ multiplex PCR; the TCRdb copy retains only in-frame clones and omits some. The sample carries 90,000 to 110,000 clones, roughly 91% recorded once. Sequencing was performed on CD4+ T cells sorted from blood. Receptor source: a human donor in good health.

The CDR3 is CASRTDRDSPLHF. CDR3 DNA: TGTGCCAGCAGGACGGACAGGGACTCACCCCTCCACTTT. The chain employs TRBV6-5 and TRBJ1-6; TRBD1 aligns across 8 bases. The germline CDR1 and CDR2 sequences are MNHEY and SVGAGI. V was pared by 6 bases and J by 10 bases, with 5 bases of the junction left unmatched. CDR3 size: 13 residues.

The chain employs TRBV6-1 and TRBJ1-6, with a tentative D call TRBD1 (6 bases). The V gene lost 6 bases and the J gene lost 5 bases, with 8 bases spanning the gap. Germline CDR1 is MNHNS and CDR2 is SASEGT. There are 13 residues in the CDR3. This chain's CDR3 is CASRTGDNSPLHF. The CDR3 DNA reads TGTGCCAGCAGGACAGGAGATAATTCACCCCTCCACTTT.

The genes are TRBV5-1 and TRBJ2-3; 13 bases are shared with TRBD2. The germline CDR1 and CDR2 sequences are SGHRS and YFSETQ. The CDR3 is 16 residues long. V shed 5 bases, J shed 2 bases, and the junction held 5 bases outside the gene matches. CDR3 nucleotides: TGCGCCAGCAGGGGACTAGCGGGACCAGACACAGATACGCAGTATTTT. It translates to CASRGLAGPDTDTQYF.

The chain is built from TRBV20-1 and TRBJ2-1; D is unclear. Trimming cost V 4 bases and J 7 bases, with 5 bases left between them. CDR1 DFQATT and CDR2 SNEGSKA come from the germline V gene (reference sequence). The CDR3 sequence is 10 residues long. The CDR3, as DNA: TGCAGTGCTATGAAGAATGAGCAGTTCTTC. Translation gives CSAMKNEQFF.

This sequence joins TRBV5-1 and TRBJ2-5; TRBD1 aligns across 7 bases. J was trimmed by 9 bases and V by 4 bases; bases with no gene match: 9. CDR1 is SGHRS and CDR2 is YFSETQ in the germline V gene. CDR3 length: 13 amino acids. The CDR3 DNA reads as TGCGCCAGCAGCGAAACTATACAGGGGCCCCAGTACTTC. Protein sequence: CASSETIQGPQYF.

This clone was detected only once. The J gene is TRBJ2-2, the V gene TRBV13, with a tentative D call TRBD1 (5 bases). The CDR3 is 15 amino acids. The germline V and J ends were trimmed by 2 bases and 2 bases, with 9 bases remaining between them. Germline-derived CDR1 and CDR2 are PRHDT and FYEKMQ (reference sequence). The CDR3 is CASSLRQGNTGELFF. In nucleotides, the CDR3 is TGTGCCAGCAGCTTAAGGCAGGGAAACACCGGGGAGCTGTTTTTT.

The genes are TRBV9 and TRBJ2-7, with D hard to call. The CDR3 runs to 13 residues. Germline V lookup: CDR1 SGDLS, CDR2 YYNGEE. V shed 4 bases and J shed 6 bases, with 14 bases lying between them. The CDR3 nucleotides read TGTGCCAGCAGCCCTGGTGGGGTTCCCGAGCAGTACTTC. It specifies CASSPGGVPEQYF.

The DNA of the CDR3 is TGCGCCAGCAGCCCTCAGAGCGGGGGGGTCGAGACCCAGTACTTC. The encoded protein is CASSPQSGGVETQYF. The chain uses TRBV4-1 and TRBJ2-5; TRBD2 matches at 10 bases. After removal of 4 bases from V and 5 bases from J, the junction contained 7 bases not matched to a gene. The CDR3 sequence is 15 residues long. Per the germline V gene, CDR1 is MGHRA and CDR2 is YSYEKL.

V and J are TRBV11-3 and TRBJ2-7; D is unclear. The germline V gene encodes CDR1 SGHNT and CDR2 YENEEA. This CDR3 is 12 amino acids long. V gave up 1 base and J gave up 7 bases, with 8 bases separating them. The DNA for the CDR3 is TGTGCCAGCAGCTTAGGGGGAAGAGAGCAGTACTTC. Amino acids: CASSLGGREQYF.

CDR3 sequence (DNA): TGCGCCAGCAGCTTGGCGGGAGTGGGTGAGCAGTTCTTC. This sequence encodes CASSLAGVGEQFF. The V and J genes are TRBV5-1 and TRBJ2-1; D possibly corresponds to TRBD2 (6 bases). The CDR3 loop spans 13 amino acids. The germline V and J ends were trimmed by 0 bases and 9 bases, with 10 bases remaining between them. In germline, CDR1 is SGHRS, CDR2 YFSETQ.

This clone was recorded only once. The CDR3 sequence is CASSKGLAGGLGETQYF. The CDR3 DNA sequence: TGCGCCAGCAGCAAGGGACTAGCGGGAGGCCTGGGAGAGACCCAGTACTTC. The rearrangement uses TRBV5-1 and TRBJ2-5; TRBD2 agrees at 15 bases. The CDR3 covers 17 residues. The J segment lost 4 bases and the V segment lost 4 bases, leaving 8 bases of the junction unmatched. Germline CDR1 is SGHRS and CDR2 is YFSETQ. Supplemented by reference TRBV5-1 and TRBJ2-5, the full variable domain reads KAGVTQTPRYLIKTRGQQVTLSCSPISGHRSVSWYQQTPGQGLQFLFEYFSETQRNKGNFPGRFSGRQFSNSRSEMNVSTLELGDSALYLCASSKGLAGGLGETQYFGPGTRLLVL.

The chain couples TRBV7-3 to TRBJ2-3; 11 nucleotides match TRBD2. The germline V gene encodes CDR1 SGHTA and CDR2 FQGTGA. With 1 base clipped from V and 5 bases from J, the junction kept 5 bases outside the gene matches. There are 16 residues in the CDR3. CDR3 in amino acids: CASSLRVAGGRDTQYF. The DNA for the CDR3 is TGTGCCAGCAGCTTAAGGGTAGCGGGGGGGCGAGATACGCAGTATTTT.

The CDR3 DNA reads as TGTGCCAGCTCACCGCAGGAACGGGGCACTGAAGCTTTCTTT. Its protein product is CASSPQERGTEAFF. The gene calls are TRBV18 and TRBJ1-1; D ambiguous. The CDR3 is 14 amino acids. The germline gives CDR1 KGHSH, CDR2 LQKENI. V gave up 3 bases and J gave up 4 bases, with 12 bases separating them.

The CDR3 DNA sequence: TGTGCCAGCAGCGACGGGCGGGTCTCCTACAATGAGCAGTTCTTC. This encodes CASSDGRVSYNEQFF. J is TRBJ2-1 and V is TRBV7-3; D perhaps matches TRBD2 (5 bases). The ends were cut back, 5 bases at V and 0 bases at J, with 11 bases in the middle. Per germline, CDR1 SGHTA and CDR2 FQGTGA. This CDR3 contains 15 residues.

The J gene is TRBJ2-7, the V gene TRBV10-2; TRBD1 matches at 10 bases. The ends lost 3 bases at V and 0 bases at J; junction bases unmatched: 2. The CDR3 extends over 15 amino acids. Germline CDR1 WSHSY, CDR2 SAAADI. The CDR3 bases are TGCGCCAGCAGTGACCGGGACAGGGGCTCCTACGAGCAGTACTTC. Protein sequence: CASSDRDRGSYEQYF.

There are a few counts of this clone. V gene TRBV25-1 combines with J gene TRBJ1-1, with D perhaps TRBD1 (6 bases). Trimming shortened V by 5 bases and J by 4 bases, and 11 bases separated the two germline ends. Germline CDR1 reads MGHDK; CDR2 reads SYGVNS. There are 13 residues in the CDR3. The CDR3 spells CASSTGSSTEAFF. CDR3 coding DNA: TGTGCCAGCAGTACAGGGTCTAGCACTGAAGCTTTCTTT.

In its sample, this clone was seen once. The V gene is TRBV5-1, the J gene TRBJ1-1; D gene ambiguous. Germline CDR1 SGHRS, CDR2 YFSETQ. This CDR3 comprises 13 residues. V dropped 4 bases and J dropped 11 bases, with 18 bases sitting between them. The CDR3 region has the DNA TGCGCCAGCAGCCCATCCCCCTCCGTGGCTGCTTTCTTT. Translated, it gives CASSPSPSVAAFF.

The chain carries TRBV19 and TRBJ1-4; 7 bases line up with TRBD1. Trimming at V came to 3 bases and at J to 4 bases, leaving 2 bases not matched to a gene. Germline lookup yields CDR1 LNHDA and CDR2 SQIVND (reference sequence). The CDR3 is 14 residues long. CDR3 sequence (DNA): TGTGCCAGTAGTATCCACAGGGGTAATGAAAAACTGTTTTTT. Its protein product is CASSIHRGNEKLFF.

The rearrangement uses TRBV18 and TRBJ1-1, with D hard to call. Germline-derived CDR1 and CDR2 are KGHSH and LQKENI. The CDR3 contains 18 residues. The germline V and J ends were trimmed by 5 bases and 7 bases, with 29 bases remaining between them. The CDR3 sequence: CASSKALGFGEDEDEAFF. The CDR3 bases are TGTGCCAGCTCAAAGGCCCTTGGATTCGGGGAAGATGAGGATGAAGCTTTCTTT.

The CDR3 bases are TGTGCCAGCAGCTTAAATTCCGGGACTAGCGGGAGAAATGAGCAGTTCTTC. Protein sequence: CASSLNSGTSGRNEQFF. V gene TRBV5-4 combines with J gene TRBJ2-1, with 14 bases that match TRBD2. The CDR3 loop spans 17 amino acids. V trimming: 2 bases; J trimming: 7 bases; junction bases outside the gene matches: 8. The germline CDR1 and CDR2 sequences are SGHNT and YYREEE (reference sequence).

This rearrangement joins TRBV11-2 to TRBJ2-1; D is uncertain. Germline values: CDR1 SGHAT, CDR2 FQNNGV. Deletions cut 7 bases from V and 9 bases from J, with 10 bases between. The CDR3 contains 11 residues. The CDR3 sequence: CASKELGEQFF. The DNA of the CDR3 is TGTGCCAGCAAGGAGCTGGGTGAGCAGTTCTTC.

The chain uses TRBV11-3 and TRBJ2-1, with TRBD2 as a possible D gene (6 bases). The CDR3 runs 15 residues. The germline V gene encodes CDR1 SGHNT and CDR2 YENEEA. Trimming took off 3 bases at V and 2 bases at J, with 11 bases between the two ends. CDR3 nucleotide sequence: TGTGCCAGCAGCTTGAGCGGGCTTACCTACAATGAGCAGTTCTTC. Its translation is CASSLSGLTYNEQFF.

The chain has TRBV5-1 and TRBJ2-3, with TRBD2 matching 7 bases. With V trimmed by 3 bases and J by 5 bases, 9 bases remained unmatched. This CDR3 has 15 residues. Germline V lookup: CDR1 SGHRS, CDR2 YFSETQ. The CDR3 here is CASSSTGGSGDTQYF. DNA for the CDR3: TGCGCCAGCAGCTCAACGGGAGGAAGTGGAGATACGCAGTATTTT.

The gene calls are TRBV7-2 and TRBJ2-7; D possibly corresponds to TRBD2 (6 bases). This CDR3 comprises 17 residues. Deletions cut 4 bases from V and 3 bases from J, with 22 bases between. Per the germline V gene, CDR1 is SGHTA and CDR2 is FQGNSA. The CDR3 nucleotides are TGTGCCAGCAGCTCCACCCTTTTGACGGGAGCCTACTACGAGCAGTACTTC. Amino acid sequence: CASSSTLLTGAYYEQYF.

The chain joins TRBV5-1 to TRBJ2-2, with 10 bases lining up with TRBD2. Germline CDR1 and CDR2: SGHRS and YFSETQ. Trimming took 1 base from V and 4 from J; bases not matched to a gene: 4. The CDR3 covers 16 residues. The CDR3 here is CASSLTSGKLTGELFF. CDR3 bases: TGCGCCAGCAGCTTGACTAGCGGGAAACTCACCGGGGAGCTGTTTTTT.